A single sample gave rise to the 8 T cell receptor beta chains below, sequenced in a study of OX40 agonist ivuxolimab in advanced cancers. The library relied on the immunoSEQ multiplex PCR assay. The source is immuneACCESS, and TCRdb retained only in-frame sequences with V and J called. Part of the clones is not carried over; for the studies checked, unresolved V genes explain less than half of this, and the remainder is unexplained. Counted in this sample were around 58,000 clones; roughly 86% of them appeared once. Together, the top ten hold approximately 5% of the sample. The sample was CD4+ or CD8+ T cells sorted from blood, taken in a trial of the OX40 agonist ivuxolimab. These receptor sequences come from an adult with an advanced solid tumor such as melanoma, head and neck, liver or kidney cancer.

This chain uses TRBV4-1 with TRBJ2-7, with TRBD1 identical over 7 bases. CDR1 is MGHRA and CDR2 is YSYEKL in the germline V gene. This CDR3 is 15 amino acids long. The V gene end was trimmed by 0 bases and the J gene end by 0 bases; junction bases not matched to a gene: 2. This CDR3 is CASSQDRGSSYEQYF. In nucleotides, the CDR3 is TGCGCCAGCAGCCAAGACAGGGGGAGCTCCTACGAGCAGTACTTC.

The chain joins TRBV6-6 to TRBJ2-7; D ambiguous. Trimming took off 7 bases at V and 0 bases at J, with 7 bases between the two ends. Germline V CDR1 and CDR2: MNHNY, SVGAGI (reference sequence). This CDR3 is built from 12 residues. CDR3 sequence reads: CASIGSSYEQYF. The CDR3 DNA sequence: TGTGCCAGCATAGGTAGCTCCTACGAGCAGTACTTC.

The gene calls are TRBV7-9 and TRBJ1-2, with 10 bases that match TRBD1. The length of the CDR3 is 19 residues. Germline assignment: CDR1 SEHNR and CDR2 FQNEAQ (reference sequence). With V trimmed by 4 bases and J by 3 bases, 17 bases remained unmatched. CDR3 residues: CASSSPRAPRQGADYGYTF. The CDR3 DNA reads TGTGCCAGCAGCTCCCCCCGCGCCCCGAGACAGGGGGCTGACTATGGCTACACCTTC.

The rearrangement joins TRBV30 to TRBJ1-2; possibly TRBD1 for D (5 bases). The CDR3 length is 14 residues. Germline loops: CDR1 GTSNPN, CDR2 SVGIG (reference sequence). V shed 2 bases and J shed 3 bases, with 13 bases lying between them. The CDR3 loop reads CAWSHGHGDYGYTF. DNA for the CDR3: TGTGCCTGGAGTCACGGACACGGGGACTATGGCTACACCTTC.

The J gene is TRBJ2-5, the V gene TRBV27, with 13 nucleotides matching TRBD2. V shed 5 bases and J 5 bases; nucleotides not matched to a gene: 11. The length of the CDR3 is 17 residues. Germline CDR1 is MNHEY and CDR2 is SMNVEV (reference sequence). CDR3 loop: CASSPRLAGGPRETQYF. The DNA for the CDR3 is TGTGCCAGCAGTCCGCGACTAGCGGGGGGCCCCCGCGAGACCCAGTACTTC.

As regards this clone: Germline is not matched at one junction end, which may reflect a read error. The V call is TRBV6-6, the J call TRBJ1-1; 9 bases align to TRBD1. This CDR3 has 14 residues. The germline gives CDR1 MNHNY, CDR2 SVGAGI (reference sequence). In DNA form, the CDR3 reads TGTGCCAGCAGTTACGGACAGGGGAACGCTGAAGCTTTCTTT. Translating it yields CASSYGQGNAEAFF.

The chain has TRBV14 and TRBJ1-6; the D is unclear. The CDR3 sequence is 14 residues long. Germline lookup yields CDR1 SGHDN and CDR2 FVKESK. Deletions cut 1 base from V and 9 bases from J, with 10 bases between. The CDR3 nucleotides are TGTGCCAGCAGCCAAGGACTCATCAGTTCACCCCTCCACTTT. Translated, it gives CASSQGLISSPLHF. The full variable domain, with the rest looked up from reference TRBV14 and TRBJ1-6, is EAGVTQFPSHSVIEKGQTVTLRCDPISGHDNLYWYRRVMGKEIKFLLHFVKESKQDESGMPNNRFLAERTGGTYSTLKVQPAELEDSGVYFCASSQGLISSPLHFGNGTRLTVT.

The rearrangement links TRBV14 to TRBJ2-5; D possibly corresponds to TRBD1 (5 bases). In germline, CDR1 is SGHDN, CDR2 FVKESK. The CDR3 consists of 14 residues. V gave up 4 bases and J gave up 1 base, with 10 bases separating them. The CDR3 DNA reads as TGTGCCAGCAGCCCTAGGACAACCCAAGAGACCCAGTACTTC. Its protein product is CASSPRTTQETQYF.